One sample yielded the 12 T cell receptor beta chains listed below, sequenced in a study of T cell responses to AZD1222 COVID-19 vaccine. Sequencing was performed with immunoSEQ multiplex PCR; in TCRdb, only in-frame clones are kept and a portion is missing. The sample lists about 140,000 clones, 92% seen once, with roughly 9.9% in the top ten. Sample: peripheral blood, taken 28 days after the second AZD1222 dose. These receptors were obtained from an adult who received the AZD1222 COVID-19 vaccine.

The V call is TRBV3-1 (or the pseudogene TRBV3-2), the J call TRBJ1-1, with D perhaps matching TRBD1 (5 bases). Trimming pared 4 bases from V and 1 base from J, leaving 13 bases between. The CDR3 has 15 residues. Germline CDR1 LGHDT, CDR2 YNNKEL (reference sequence). The chain's CDR3 is CASSLLWGENTEAFF. The CDR3 nucleotides are TGTGCCAGCAGCCTGCTGTGGGGCGAGAACACTGAAGCTTTCTTT.

The chain links TRBV4-3 to TRBJ1-6; D gene ambiguous. The CDR3 loop spans 15 amino acids. Between the trimmed V and J ends, which lost 0 bases and 10 bases, there was a span of 13 bases. From germline, CDR1 is LGHNA and CDR2 YSLEER. The CDR3 spells CASSQDTAGGSPLHF. For the CDR3, the DNA is TGCGCCAGCAGCCAAGATACGGCAGGCGGCTCACCCCTCCACTTT.

The V call is TRBV7-2, the J call TRBJ1-5; D is unclear. The germline V and J ends were trimmed by 0 bases and 6 bases, with 6 bases remaining between them. Germline CDR1 reads SGHTA; CDR2 reads FQGNSA. This CDR3 spans 13 amino acids. The CDR3 here is CASSLAKGQPQHF. The DNA for the CDR3 is TGTGCCAGCAGCTTAGCGAAGGGTCAGCCCCAGCATTTT.

The CDR3 DNA is TGTGCCAGCAGCCACGAGGGGGGCTCGGGGACCAAAAACATTCAGTACTTC. Amino acids: CASSHEGGSGTKNIQYF. The chain links TRBV7-2 to TRBJ2-4; perhaps D is TRBD1 or TRBD2 (6 bases each). The CDR3 spans 17 residues. Trimming shortened V by 5 bases and J by 2 bases, and 19 bases separated the two germline ends. Per the germline V gene, CDR1 is SGHTA and CDR2 is FQGNSA.

J is TRBJ1-2 and V is TRBV12-3 or TRBV12-4; D unresolved. The V gene lost 1 base and the J gene lost 6 bases, with 9 bases spanning the gap. This CDR3 is built from 13 residues. The CDR3 DNA reads TGTGCCAGCAGTTTAGTGCGGACCCATGGCTACACCTTC. This gives the protein CASSLVRTHGYTF.

J is TRBJ1-1 and V is TRBV7-8; the D gene is possibly TRBD1 (5 bases). The CDR3 is made up of 11 amino acids. Germline V lookup: CDR1 SGHVS, CDR2 FQNEAQ. The V and J ends lost 8 bases and 1 base respectively, with 5 bases between them. The CDR3 nucleotides are TGTGCCAGCGGGGGGAACACTGAAGCTTTCTTT. It yields the protein CASGGNTEAFF.

The chain uses TRBV7-9 and TRBJ1-1; perhaps TRBD1 as D (6 bases). The V end lost 6 bases, the J end lost 8 bases, and 22 bases lay between the germline ends. The CDR3 is made up of 15 amino acids. Germline CDR1 reads SEHNR; CDR2 reads FQNEAQ (reference sequence). CDR3 in DNA: TGTGCCAGCAGAACATCTCGGTGGGGGGCTGGCGAAGCTTTCTTT. Its protein product is CASRTSRWGAGEAFF.

The chain carries TRBV3-1 (or the pseudogene TRBV3-2) and TRBJ1-2; tentatively, D is TRBD1 (5 bases). CDR3 length: 14 amino acids. The V gene lost 1 base and the J gene lost 4 bases, with 10 bases spanning the gap. The germline gives CDR1 LGHDT, CDR2 YNNKEL (reference sequence). The CDR3 reads CASSQVGALYGYTF. In DNA, the CDR3 is TGTGCCAGCAGCCAAGTCGGGGCCCTCTATGGCTACACCTTC.

V and J are TRBV19 and TRBJ1-5; 7 nucleotides agree with TRBD1. Germline V gives CDR1 LNHDA, CDR2 SQIVND (reference sequence). Unmatched junction bases numbered 7, after V lost 5 bases and J lost 3 bases. The length of the CDR3 is 15 residues. The CDR3: CASSSIQGHNQPQHF. CDR3 in DNA: TGTGCCAGTAGTTCGATACAGGGGCACAATCAGCCCCAGCATTTT. Together with reference TRBV19 and TRBJ1-5, the CDR3 gives the full variable domain: DGGITQSPKYLFRKEGQNVTLSCEQNLNHDAMYWYRQDPGQGLRLIYYSQIVNDFQKGDIAEGYSVSREKKESFPLTVTSAQKNPTAFYLCASSSIQGHNQPQHFGDGTRLSIL.

The chain joins TRBV2 to TRBJ2-3, with D possibly matching TRBD2 (6 bases). The germline V gene encodes CDR1 SNHLY and CDR2 FYNNEI. Trimming pared 0 bases from V and 0 bases from J, leaving 13 bases between. The CDR3 contains 17 residues. The CDR3, as DNA: TGTGCCAGCAGTGAAGCGCAGGTAGCGGCTAGCACAGATACGCAGTATTTT. It codes for CASSEAQVAASTDTQYF.

The genes are TRBV5-3 and TRBJ2-2; 7 nucleotides line up with TRBD1. TRBV5-3 is annotated as an ORF whose role is uncertain. This CDR3 region has 15 residues. Trimming cost V 5 bases and J 0 bases; bases outside gene matches: 4. CDR3 DNA sequence: TGTGCCAGAAGGCCGGGACAGACGAACACCGGGGAGCTGTTTTTT. Translating gives CARRPGQTNTGELFF.

CDR3 amino acids: CASSQDRGSMTSGANEQFF. The DNA of the CDR3 is TGCGCCAGCAGCCAAGACCGCGGATCGATGACTAGCGGGGCCAATGAGCAGTTCTTC. V is TRBV4-1 and J is TRBJ2-1; 11 nucleotides align to TRBD2. With V trimmed by 0 bases and J by 6 bases, 13 bases remained unmatched. The CDR3 spans 19 residues. Germline CDR1 reads MGHRA; CDR2 reads YSYEKL.